The 14 T cell receptor beta chains reported below all come from one sample, sequenced in a study of sequential checkpoint blockade in melanoma. Described treatment: randomized to nivolumab then ipilimumab (arm A) or the reverse (arm B). This table comes from immunoSEQ multiplex PCR, and its TCRdb copy is limited to in-frame clones, with some not included. The sample lists roughly 5,000 clones, around 25% seen once, with 7.5% to 10% in the top ten. Sequencing was performed on tumor tissue (inferred from file names), taken from a patient given nivolumab and ipilimumab in sequence. Receptors were obtained from a human donor with melanoma.

This clone is medium-sized within its sample. The J gene is TRBJ2-5, the V gene TRBV11-3, with 7 bases lining up with TRBD2. V was pared by 4 bases and J by 4 bases, with 12 bases of the junction left unmatched. The CDR3 runs 16 residues. From germline, CDR1 is SGHNT and CDR2 YENEEA. In nucleotides, the CDR3 is TGTGCCAGCAGCTCCGCCGGCGGGGGATTTAGAGAGACCCAGTACTTC. Its translation: CASSSAGGGFRETQYF. The whole variable domain, filled in from reference TRBV11-3 and TRBJ2-5, reads EAGVVQSPRYKIIEKKQPVAFWCNPISGHNTLYWYLQNLGQGPELLIRYENEEAVDDSQLPKDRFSAERLKGVDSTLKIQPAELGDSAVYLCASSSAGGGFRETQYFGPGTRLLVL.

The chain uses TRBV28 and TRBJ2-7; TRBD1 matches at 7 bases. Germline loops: CDR1 MDHEN, CDR2 SYDVKM. Losses at the gene ends were 3 bases for V and 1 base for J; bases not matched to a gene: 9. This CDR3 comprises 16 residues. In DNA form, the CDR3 reads TGTGCCAGCAGTTTCCATAGACAGGGATGGTCCTACGAGCAGTACTTC. Residues: CASSFHRQGWSYEQYF.

This clone was seen many times. V and J are TRBV28 and TRBJ2-5; 10 nucleotides line up with TRBD1. The CDR3 runs 16 residues. V was clipped by 5 bases and J by 5 bases; unmatched bases: 11. CDR1 is MDHEN and CDR2 is SYDVKM in the germline V gene. In nucleotides, the CDR3 is TGTGCCAGCAGTCCCGGACAGGGGGTAATTCGGGAGACCCAGTACTTC. It translates to CASSPGQGVIRETQYF.

A few counts support this clone. V is TRBV6-8 and J is TRBJ2-5, with 8 bases identical to TRBD2. Germline values: CDR1 MNHGY, CDR2 SAAAGT. Trimming took 5 bases from V and 5 from J; bases not matched to a gene: 4. The CDR3 runs 13 residues. The CDR3 reads CASSGAGAETQYF. The CDR3 coding sequence is TGTGCCAGCAGTGGAGCGGGAGCTGAGACCCAGTACTTC.

V is TRBV28 and J is TRBJ1-1; D remains unclear. This CDR3 has 16 amino acids. Germline V gene data show CDR1 as MDHEN and CDR2 as SYDVKM. V lost 1 base and J 6 bases, leaving 18 bases between the germline ends. This CDR3 reads CASSLSAGRKVAEAFF. In nucleotides, the CDR3 is TGTGCCAGCAGTTTATCCGCCGGGAGGAAAGTTGCTGAAGCTTTCTTT. The variable domain in full, with the rest retrieved from reference TRBV28 and TRBJ1-1, is DVKVTQSSRYLVKRTGEKVFLECVQDMDHENMFWYRQDPGLGLRLIYFSYDVKMKEKGDIPEGYSVSREKKERFSLILESASTNQTSMYLCASSLSAGRKVAEAFFGQGTRLTVV.

This clone came up many times. This chain joins TRBV9 and TRBJ2-1; D is perhaps TRBD1 or TRBD2 (5 bases each). Germline V gene sequence: CDR1 SGDLS, CDR2 YYNGEE. The CDR3 runs 16 residues. Between the trimmed V and J ends, which lost 0 bases and 4 bases, there was a span of 14 bases. For the CDR3, the DNA is TGTGCCAGCAGCGTAGCCCGGGACCCCACTTACAATGAGCAGTTCTTC. Translation gives CASSVARDPTYNEQFF.

The V call is TRBV14, the J call TRBJ2-1; 9 positions agree with TRBD2. Germline CDR1 SGHDN, CDR2 FVKESK. The CDR3 extends over 19 amino acids. J lost 0 bases, V lost 6 bases, and 15 bases had no gene match. CDR3 in DNA: TGTGCCAGCAGTAATGAACTAGCGGGCCCTCAGAGCTCCTACAATGAGCAGTTCTTC. This encodes CASSNELAGPQSSYNEQFF.

There are a few counts of this clone. The chain is built from TRBV4-1 and TRBJ2-3; 8 positions agree with TRBD2. From germline, CDR1 is MGHRA and CDR2 YSYEKL. The V and J ends lost 2 bases and 2 bases, in that order; junction bases with no gene match: 6. The CDR3 length is 16 residues. In DNA form, the CDR3 reads TGCGCCAGCAGCCAATTCGGGGGGGCCGTCACAGATACGCAGTATTTT. The encoded protein is CASSQFGGAVTDTQYF.

This clone was detected many times. The chain couples TRBV11-3 to TRBJ2-3; 10 nucleotides match TRBD1. Per germline, CDR1 SGHNT and CDR2 YENEEA. V gave up 4 bases and J gave up 4 bases; unmatched junction bases: 5. The CDR3 covers 15 residues. The DNA of the CDR3 is TGTGCCAGCAGCTCGGGACAGGGGATTGCAGATACGCAGTATTTT. As protein: CASSSGQGIADTQYF.

V usage is TRBV19 and J usage is TRBJ2-5; D is perhaps TRBD1 or TRBD2 (5 bases each). V dropped 3 bases and J dropped 5 bases, with 10 bases sitting between them. Germline V gene lookup returns CDR1 LNHDA and CDR2 SQIVND (reference sequence). The CDR3 extends over 13 amino acids. The CDR3 region is CASSMGTRETQYF. CDR3 nucleotide sequence: TGTGCCAGTAGTATGGGGACGAGGGAGACCCAGTACTTC.

The chain is built from TRBV14 and TRBJ1-1; D call uncertain. This CDR3 spans 17 amino acids. With 5 bases removed from V and 1 base from J, the gap between germline ends came to 20 bases. CDR1 is SGHDN and CDR2 is FVKESK in the germline V gene. CDR3 coding DNA: TGTGCCAGCAGCGCAGCCAAGAGGAGTCCGGCGAACACTGAAGCTTTCTTT. Translation gives CASSAAKRSPANTEAFF.

This clone showed up just a few times. The chain couples TRBV6-8 to TRBJ2-7; 7 nucleotides agree with TRBD2. V was clipped by 3 bases and J by 0 bases; unmatched bases: 8. This CDR3 is built from 16 residues. The germline CDR1 and CDR2 sequences are MNHGY and SAAAGT. CDR3 sequence: CASSYQVGGHSYEQYF. In DNA, the CDR3 is TGTGCCAGCAGTTATCAGGTGGGAGGGCACTCCTACGAGCAGTACTTC.

This rearrangement joins TRBV15 to TRBJ2-5; a possible D gene is TRBD2 (5 bases). Trimming stripped 5 bases from V and 9 bases from J, with 19 bases between. The germline CDR1 and CDR2 sequences are LNHNV and YYDKDF (reference sequence). The CDR3 spans 14 residues. Here the CDR3 DNA reads TGTGCCACCAGCTCTGGGAGACAAGAGTTGTCCCAGTACTTC. Translating it yields CATSSGRQELSQYF.

This clone is medium-sized by share. The rearrangement links TRBV6-8 to TRBJ2-7; TRBD2 aligns across 7 bases. CDR1 MNHGY and CDR2 SAAAGT come from the germline V gene. J gave up 6 bases and V 5 bases, and 4 bases lay outside the gene matches. The CDR3 totals 12 residues. CDR3: CASSAGTTEQYF. The CDR3 DNA sequence: TGTGCCAGCAGTGCCGGGACTACCGAGCAGTACTTC.